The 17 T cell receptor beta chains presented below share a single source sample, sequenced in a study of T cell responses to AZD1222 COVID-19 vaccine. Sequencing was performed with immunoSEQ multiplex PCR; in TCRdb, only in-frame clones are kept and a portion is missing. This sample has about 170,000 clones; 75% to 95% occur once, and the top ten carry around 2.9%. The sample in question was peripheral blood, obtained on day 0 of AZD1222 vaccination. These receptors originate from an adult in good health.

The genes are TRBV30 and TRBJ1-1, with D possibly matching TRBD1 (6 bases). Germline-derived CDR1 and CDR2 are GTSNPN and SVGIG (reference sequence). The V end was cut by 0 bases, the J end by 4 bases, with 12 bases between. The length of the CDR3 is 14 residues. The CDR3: CAWSVGRGSTEAFF. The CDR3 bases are TGTGCCTGGAGTGTGGGCAGGGGATCCACTGAAGCTTTCTTT. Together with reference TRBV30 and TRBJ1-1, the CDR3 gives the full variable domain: SQTIHQWPATLVQPVGSPLSLECTVEGTSNPNLYWYRQAAGRGLQLLFYSVGIGQISSEVPQNLSASRPQDRQFILSSKKLLLSDSGFYLCAWSVGRGSTEAFFGQGTRLTVV.

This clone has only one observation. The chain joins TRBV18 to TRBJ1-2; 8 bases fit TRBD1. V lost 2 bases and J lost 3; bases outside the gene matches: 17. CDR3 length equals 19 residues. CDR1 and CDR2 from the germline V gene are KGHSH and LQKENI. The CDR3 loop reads CASSPARGADRGAYYGYTF. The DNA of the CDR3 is TGTGCCAGCTCACCAGCGCGGGGGGCTGACAGGGGCGCATACTATGGCTACACCTTC. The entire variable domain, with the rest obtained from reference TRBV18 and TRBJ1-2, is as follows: NAGVMQNPRHLVRRRGQEARLRCSPMKGHSHVYWYRQLPEEGLKFMVYLQKENIIDESGMPKERFSAEFPKEGPSILRIQQVVRGDSAAYFCASSPARGADRGAYYGYTFGSGTRLTVV.

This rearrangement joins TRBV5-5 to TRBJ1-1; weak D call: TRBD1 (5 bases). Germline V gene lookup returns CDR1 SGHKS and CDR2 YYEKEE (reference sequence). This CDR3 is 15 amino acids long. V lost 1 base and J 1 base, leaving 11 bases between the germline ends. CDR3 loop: CASSLTGTENTEAFF. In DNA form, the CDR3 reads TGTGCCAGCAGCTTGACTGGGACGGAGAACACTGAAGCTTTCTTT.

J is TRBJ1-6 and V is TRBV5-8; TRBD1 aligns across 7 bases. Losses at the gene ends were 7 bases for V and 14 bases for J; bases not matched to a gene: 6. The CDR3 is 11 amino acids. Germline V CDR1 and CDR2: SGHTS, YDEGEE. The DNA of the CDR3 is TGTGCCAGCGTCAAGGGACAGACCCTCCACTTT. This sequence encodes CASVKGQTLHF.

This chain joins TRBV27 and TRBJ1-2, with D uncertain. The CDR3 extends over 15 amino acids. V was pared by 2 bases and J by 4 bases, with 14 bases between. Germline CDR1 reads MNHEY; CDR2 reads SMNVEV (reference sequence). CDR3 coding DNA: TGTGCCAGCAGTTTAGGGTCGGGGAAGGCCTATGGCTACACCTTC. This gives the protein CASSLGSGKAYGYTF.

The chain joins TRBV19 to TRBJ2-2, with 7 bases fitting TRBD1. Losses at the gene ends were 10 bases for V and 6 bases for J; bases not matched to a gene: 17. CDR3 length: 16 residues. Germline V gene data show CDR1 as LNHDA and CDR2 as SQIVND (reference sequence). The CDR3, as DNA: TGTGCCAAGCTCCTGGATGACAGGGAAAAGCCCGGGGAGCTGTTTTTT. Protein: CAKLLDDREKPGELFF.

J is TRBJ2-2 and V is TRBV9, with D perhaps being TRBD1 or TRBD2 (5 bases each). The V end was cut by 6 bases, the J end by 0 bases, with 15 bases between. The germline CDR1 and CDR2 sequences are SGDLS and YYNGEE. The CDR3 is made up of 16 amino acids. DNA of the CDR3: TGTGCCAGCAACAAAGGGACGGTCGCGAACACCGGGGAGCTGTTTTTT. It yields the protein CASNKGTVANTGELFF.

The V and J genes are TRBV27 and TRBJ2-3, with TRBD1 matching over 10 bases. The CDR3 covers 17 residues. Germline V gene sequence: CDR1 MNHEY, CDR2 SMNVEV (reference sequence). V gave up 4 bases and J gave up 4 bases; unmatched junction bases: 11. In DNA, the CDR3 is TGTGCCAGCAGTTCCCTTTTGACAGGGGGCGCGGCAGATACGCAGTATTTT. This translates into CASSSLLTGGAADTQYF.

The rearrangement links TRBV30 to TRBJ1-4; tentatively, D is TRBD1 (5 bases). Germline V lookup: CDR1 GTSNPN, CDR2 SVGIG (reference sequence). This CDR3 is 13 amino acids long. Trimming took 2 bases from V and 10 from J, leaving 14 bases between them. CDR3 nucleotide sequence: TGTGCCTGGAGTACCGCGGTCGGGGGAAAACTGTTTTTT. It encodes CAWSTAVGGKLFF.

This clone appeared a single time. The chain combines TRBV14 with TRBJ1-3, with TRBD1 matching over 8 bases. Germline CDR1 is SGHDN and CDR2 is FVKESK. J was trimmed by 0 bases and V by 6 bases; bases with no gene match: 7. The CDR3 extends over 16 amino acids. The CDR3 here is CASSRQGTRSGNTIYF. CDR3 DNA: TGTGCCAGCAGTAGACAGGGGACCCGCTCTGGAAACACCATATATTTT.

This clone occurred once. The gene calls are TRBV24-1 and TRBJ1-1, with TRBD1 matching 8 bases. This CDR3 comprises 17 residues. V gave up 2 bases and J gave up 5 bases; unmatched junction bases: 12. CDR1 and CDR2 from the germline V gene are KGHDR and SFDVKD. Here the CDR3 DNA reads TGTGCCACCAGTGATTATAGGTCCTCAGGGGGCAAAACTGAAGCTTTCTTT. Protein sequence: CATSDYRSSGGKTEAFF.

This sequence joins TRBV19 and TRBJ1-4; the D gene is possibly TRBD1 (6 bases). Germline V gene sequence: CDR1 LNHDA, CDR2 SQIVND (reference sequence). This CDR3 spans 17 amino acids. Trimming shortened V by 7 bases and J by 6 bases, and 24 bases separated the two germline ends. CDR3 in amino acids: CASTTRWTVTGYEKLFF. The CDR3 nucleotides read TGTGCCAGTACCACAAGATGGACAGTCACGGGCTATGAAAAACTGTTTTTT.

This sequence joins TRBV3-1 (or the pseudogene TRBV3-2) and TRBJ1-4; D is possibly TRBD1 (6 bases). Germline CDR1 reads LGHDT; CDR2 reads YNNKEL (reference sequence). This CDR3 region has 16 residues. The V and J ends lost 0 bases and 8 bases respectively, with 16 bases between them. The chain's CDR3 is CASSQDRQGPEEKLFF. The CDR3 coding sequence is TGTGCCAGCAGCCAAGACAGGCAGGGGCCGGAAGAAAAACTGTTTTTT.

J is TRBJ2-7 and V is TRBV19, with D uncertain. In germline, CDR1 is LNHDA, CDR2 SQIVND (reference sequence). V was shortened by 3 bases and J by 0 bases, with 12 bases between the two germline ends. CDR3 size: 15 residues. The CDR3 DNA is TGTGCCAGTAGTATCGGGCCCGCCCACTCCTACGAGCAGTACTTC. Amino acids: CASSIGPAHSYEQYF.

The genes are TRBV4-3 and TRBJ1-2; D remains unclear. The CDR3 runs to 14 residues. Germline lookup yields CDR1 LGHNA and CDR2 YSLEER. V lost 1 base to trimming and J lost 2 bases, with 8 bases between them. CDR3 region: CASSQGTQNYGYTF. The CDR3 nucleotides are TGCGCCAGCAGCCAAGGGACTCAGAACTATGGCTACACCTTC.

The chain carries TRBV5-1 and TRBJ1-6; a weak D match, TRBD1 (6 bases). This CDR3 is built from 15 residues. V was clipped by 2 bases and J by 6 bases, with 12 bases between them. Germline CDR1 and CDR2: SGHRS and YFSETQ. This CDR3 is CASSFGQTTNSPLHF. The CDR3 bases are TGCGCCAGCAGCTTTGGACAGACCACTAATTCACCCCTCCACTTT.

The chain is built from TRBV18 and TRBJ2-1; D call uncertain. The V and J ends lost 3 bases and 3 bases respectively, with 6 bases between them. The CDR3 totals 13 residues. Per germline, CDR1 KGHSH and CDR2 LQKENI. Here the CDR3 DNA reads TGTGCCAGCTCACCGATCCGCTACAATGAGCAGTTCTTC. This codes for CASSPIRYNEQFF.